What follows are 2 T cell receptor beta chains derived from one specimen sequenced in a study of blood T cell repertoires in COVID-19. The protocol was immunoSEQ multiplex PCR, while the TCRdb copy is restricted to in-frame clones and leaves out a portion. This table holds about 130,000 clones, roughly 85% found once. Sequenced input: peripheral blood. The receptors were gathered from a human donor in a cohort sampled during active COVID-19.

Written as DNA, the CDR3 is TGTGCCAGCAGCTTTCTAACGGGCAATGAGCAGTTCTTC. Translation: CASSFLTGNEQFF. This chain connects TRBV7-2 to TRBJ2-1; D is unclear. V lost 3 bases, J lost 6 bases, and 9 bases lay in between. This CDR3 has 13 residues. Looked up from germline, CDR1 is SGHTA and CDR2 is FQGNSA.

The CDR3 bases are TGTGCTAGTAAAGCGGGTCTTACCGGACAGGGGGGTTCCGGGGAGCTGTTTTTT. It is translated as CASKAGLTGQGGSGELFF. The J gene is TRBJ2-2, the V gene TRBV12-5; TRBD1 agrees at 10 bases. Per germline, CDR1 LGHNT and CDR2 FRNRAP. V gave up 8 bases and J gave up 6 bases; unmatched junction bases: 18. This CDR3 is built from 18 residues.